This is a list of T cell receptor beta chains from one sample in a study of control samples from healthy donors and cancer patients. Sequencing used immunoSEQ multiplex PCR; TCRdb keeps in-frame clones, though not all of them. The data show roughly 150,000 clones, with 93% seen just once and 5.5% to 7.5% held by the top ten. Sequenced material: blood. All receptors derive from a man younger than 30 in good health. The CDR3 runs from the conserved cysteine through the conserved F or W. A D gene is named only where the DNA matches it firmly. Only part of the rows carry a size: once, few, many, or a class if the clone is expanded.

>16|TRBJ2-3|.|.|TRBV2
CASVGDPTQSTDTQYF
TGTGCCAGCGTGGGGGACCCAACGCAGAGCACAGATACGCAGTATTTT
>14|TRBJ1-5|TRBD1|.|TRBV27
CASSPDRGNQPQHF
TGTGCCAGCAGCCCGGACAGGGGCAATCAGCCCCAGCATTTT
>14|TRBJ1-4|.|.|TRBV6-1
CASSEDTSNEKLFF
TGTGCCAGCAGTGAAGACACCTCTAATGAAAAACTGTTTTTT
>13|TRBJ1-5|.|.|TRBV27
CASSPNPRSPQHF
TGTGCCAGCAGCCCAAACCCCCGTTCACCCCAGCATTTT
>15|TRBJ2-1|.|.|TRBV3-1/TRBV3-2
CASSQEAVGRNEQFF
TGTGCCAGCAGCCAAGAGGCAGTAGGGCGGAATGAGCAGTTCTTC
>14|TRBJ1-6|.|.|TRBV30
CAWSGEHYNSPLHF
TGTGCCTGGAGTGGAGAGCATTATAATTCACCCCTCCACTTT
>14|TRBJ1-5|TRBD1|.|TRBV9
CASSRTGGNQPQHF
TGTGCCAGCAGCCGGACAGGGGGGAATCAGCCCCAGCATTTT
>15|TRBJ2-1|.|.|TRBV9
CASSVEGISYNEQFF
TGTGCCAGCAGCGTAGAGGGGATTTCCTACAATGAGCAGTTCTTC
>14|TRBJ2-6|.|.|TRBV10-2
CASRRNYGANVLTF
TGCGCCAGCAGAAGAAATTATGGGGCCAACGTCCTGACTTTC
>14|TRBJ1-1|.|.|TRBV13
CASSLLTLGAGAFF
TGTGCCAGCAGCCTCCTCACCCTGGGGGCGGGGGCTTTCTTT
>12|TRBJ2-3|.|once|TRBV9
CASNGDGDTQYF
TGTGCCAGCAACGGGGACGGAGATACGCAGTATTTT
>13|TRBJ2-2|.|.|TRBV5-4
CASSLVSTGELFF
TGTGCCAGCAGTCTGGTATCCACCGGGGAGCTGTTTTTT
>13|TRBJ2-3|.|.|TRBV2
CASSRRGADTQYF
TGTGCCAGCAGTAGGCGCGGGGCAGATACGCAGTATTTT
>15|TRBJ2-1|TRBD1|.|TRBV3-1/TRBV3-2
CASSPRTGGWDEQFF
TGTGCCAGCAGCCCGAGAACAGGGGGCTGGGATGAGCAGTTCTTC
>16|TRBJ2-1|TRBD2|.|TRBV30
CAWSDGLAGGRNEQFF
TGTGCCTGGAGCGATGGACTAGCGGGAGGGCGGAATGAGCAGTTCTTC
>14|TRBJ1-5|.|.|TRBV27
CASSPRGDNQPQHF
TGTGCCAGCAGTCCCAGGGGAGACAATCAGCCCCAGCATTTT
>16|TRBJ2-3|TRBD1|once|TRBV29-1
CSVEDPRDRGTDTQYF
TGCAGCGTTGAAGACCCCCGGGACAGAGGCACAGATACGCAGTATTTT
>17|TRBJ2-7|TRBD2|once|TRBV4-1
CASSHYYVAGGGYEQYF
TGCGCCAGCAGCCACTACTATGTAGCGGGCGGAGGCTACGAGCAGTACTTC
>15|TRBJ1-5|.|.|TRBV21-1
CASSRVHHSNQPQHF
TGTGCCAGCTCCCGTGTACACCATAGCAATCAGCCCCAGCATTTT
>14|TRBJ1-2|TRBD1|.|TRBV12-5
CASGPGTGLYGYTF
TGTGCTAGTGGTCCCGGGACAGGTCTTTATGGCTACACCTTC